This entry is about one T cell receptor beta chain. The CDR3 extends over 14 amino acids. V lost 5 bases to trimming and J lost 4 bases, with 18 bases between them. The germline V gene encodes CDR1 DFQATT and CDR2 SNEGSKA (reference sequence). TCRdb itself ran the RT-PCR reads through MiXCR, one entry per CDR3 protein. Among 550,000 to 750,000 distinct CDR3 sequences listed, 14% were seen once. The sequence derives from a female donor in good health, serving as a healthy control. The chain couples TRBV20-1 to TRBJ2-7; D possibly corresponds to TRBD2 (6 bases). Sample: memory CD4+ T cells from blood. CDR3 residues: CSARRRERVYEQYF. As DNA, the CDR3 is TGCAGTGCTCGCCGGAGGGAGCGGGTATACGAGCAGTACTTC.